The clone carrying this T cell receptor beta chain was detected only once. CDR1 is SEHNR, CDR2 FQNEAQ, per germline (reference sequence). The CDR3 totals 15 residues. With 2 bases clipped from V and 7 bases from J, the junction kept 6 bases outside the gene matches. Using immunoSEQ multiplex PCR, the repertoire was profiled, and TCRdb retains in-frame clones only, with some absent. Of more than 55,000 clones listed, about 94% were seen once; the top ten hold around 1.6%. The entry originates in a study of T cell changes during pregnancy in multiple sclerosis. The receptor comes from a female donor in good health, enrolled as a control in a pregnancy study. The sample was peripheral blood, taken in the first trimester of pregnancy. The chain recombines TRBV7-9 with TRBJ1-2, with TRBD1 matching over 11 bases. The DNA for the CDR3 is TGTGCCAGCAGCTTACTAGGACAGGGGGCGTCTGGCTACACCTTC. This codes for CASSLLGQGASGYTF.